Detailed here is one T cell receptor (beta chain). V lost 4 bases and J lost 2, with 13 bases in between. Germline loops: CDR1 GTSNPN, CDR2 SVGIG (reference sequence). The CDR3 extends over 14 amino acids. These data come from a study of blood T cell repertoires in COVID-19. For the study at large: Whether acute or convalescent, the COVID-19 samples came from the United States, Italy and Spain. T cells, B-cell-depleted T cells, or PBMCs provided the cDNA or gDNA that served as material.

In the original processing: Using reference gene primer amplification, nucleated cell counts were estimated. The repertoire was sequenced with immunoSEQ multiplex PCR; TCRdb's copy has only in-frame clones and lacks some. The DNA gave D and trimming, while V, J and clone size come from that table. Here the sample spans around 68,000 clones, about 81% being singletons. The V gene is TRBV30, the J gene TRBJ2-3, with a possible D match to TRBD1 (5 bases). The specimen sequenced was peripheral blood. The source is a human donor in a cohort sampled during active COVID-19. The CDR3 nucleotides read TGTGCCTGGAACCGTAAGGGGCACACAGATACGCAGTATTTT. Its translation is CAWNRKGHTDTQYF.